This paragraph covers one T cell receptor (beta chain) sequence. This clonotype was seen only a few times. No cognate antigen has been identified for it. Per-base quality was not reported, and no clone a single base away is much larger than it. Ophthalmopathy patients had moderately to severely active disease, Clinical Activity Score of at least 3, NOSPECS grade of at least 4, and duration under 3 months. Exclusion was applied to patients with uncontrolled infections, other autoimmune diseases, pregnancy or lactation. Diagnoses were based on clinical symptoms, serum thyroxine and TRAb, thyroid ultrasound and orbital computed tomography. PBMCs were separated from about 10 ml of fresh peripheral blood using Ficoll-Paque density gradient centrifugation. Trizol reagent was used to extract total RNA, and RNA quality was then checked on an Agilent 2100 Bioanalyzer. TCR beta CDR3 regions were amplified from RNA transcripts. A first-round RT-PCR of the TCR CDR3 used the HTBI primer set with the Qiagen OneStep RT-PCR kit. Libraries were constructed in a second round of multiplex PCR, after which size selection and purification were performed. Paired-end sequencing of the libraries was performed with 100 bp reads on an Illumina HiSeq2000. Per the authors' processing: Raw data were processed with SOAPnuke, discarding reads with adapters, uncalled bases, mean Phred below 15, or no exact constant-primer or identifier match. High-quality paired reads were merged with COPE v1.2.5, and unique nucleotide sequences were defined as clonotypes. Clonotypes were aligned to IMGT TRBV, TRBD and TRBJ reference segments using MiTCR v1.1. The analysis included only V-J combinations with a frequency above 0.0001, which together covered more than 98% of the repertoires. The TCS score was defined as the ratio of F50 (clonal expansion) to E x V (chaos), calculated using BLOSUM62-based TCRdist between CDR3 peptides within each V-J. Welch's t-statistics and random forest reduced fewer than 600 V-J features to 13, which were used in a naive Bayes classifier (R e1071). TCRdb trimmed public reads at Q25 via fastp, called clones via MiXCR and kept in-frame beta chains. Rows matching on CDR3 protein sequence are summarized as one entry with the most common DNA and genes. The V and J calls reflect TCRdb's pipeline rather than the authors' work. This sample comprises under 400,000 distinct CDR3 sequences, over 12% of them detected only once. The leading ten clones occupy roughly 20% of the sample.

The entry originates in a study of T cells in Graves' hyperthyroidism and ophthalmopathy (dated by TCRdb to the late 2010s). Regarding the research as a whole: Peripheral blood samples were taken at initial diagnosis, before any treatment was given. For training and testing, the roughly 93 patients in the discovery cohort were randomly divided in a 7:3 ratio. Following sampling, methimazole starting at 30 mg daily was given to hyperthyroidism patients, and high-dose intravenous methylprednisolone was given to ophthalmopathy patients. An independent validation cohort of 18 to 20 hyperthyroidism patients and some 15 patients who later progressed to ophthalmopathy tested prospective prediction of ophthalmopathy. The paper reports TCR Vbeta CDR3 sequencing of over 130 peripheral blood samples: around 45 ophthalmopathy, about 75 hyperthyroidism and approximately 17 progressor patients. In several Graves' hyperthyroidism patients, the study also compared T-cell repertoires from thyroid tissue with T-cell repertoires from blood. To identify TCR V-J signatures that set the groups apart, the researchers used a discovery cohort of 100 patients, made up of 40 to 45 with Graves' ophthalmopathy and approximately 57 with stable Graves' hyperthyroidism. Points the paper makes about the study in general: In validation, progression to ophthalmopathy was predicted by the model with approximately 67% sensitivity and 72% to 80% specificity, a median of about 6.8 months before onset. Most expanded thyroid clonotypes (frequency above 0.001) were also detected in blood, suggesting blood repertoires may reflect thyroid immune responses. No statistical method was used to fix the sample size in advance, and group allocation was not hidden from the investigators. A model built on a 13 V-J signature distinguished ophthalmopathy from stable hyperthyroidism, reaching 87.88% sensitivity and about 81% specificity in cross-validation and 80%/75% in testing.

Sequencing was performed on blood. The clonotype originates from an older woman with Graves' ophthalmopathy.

The CDR3 corresponds to CASGTGQGSDTQYF. DNA sequence: TGTGCTAGTGGAACCGGACAGGGTTCAGATACGCAGTATTTT. The chain employs TRBV12-5 and TRBJ2-3, with 8 bases matching TRBD1. Looking up the germline V gene yields CDR1 LGHNT and CDR2 FRNRAP. The CDR3 spans 14 residues, from the cysteine through the phenylalanine. Only the CDR3 portion is preserved as DNA: 42 bases, with reading frame beginning at the first base. Clipping removes 6 bases from V and 4 bases from J, with 6 as the unmatched junction base count.